This TCR beta chain was sequenced in a study of blood T cell repertoires in COVID-19. Germline V gene sequence: CDR1 MDHEN, CDR2 SYDVKM. This CDR3 comprises 11 residues. With 6 bases removed from V and 4 bases from J, the gap between germline ends came to 6 bases. The data were produced by immunoSEQ multiplex PCR, yet TCRdb's version contains in-frame clones alone and is incomplete. The sample holds just over 150,000 clones, about 80% seen once. The rearrangement uses TRBV28 and TRBJ1-1; no clear D gene. Sequencing input: peripheral blood. This sequence originates from a man aged 60 to 69 with acute or convalescent COVID-19. This CDR3 reads CASSPGTEAFF. The CDR3 nucleotides are TGTGCCAGCAGCCCCGGCACTGAAGCTTTCTTT.